The source of this T cell receptor beta chain is a study of cytomegalovirus exposure and HLA in healthy donors listed by TCRdb under 2017. Study-level background: In an earlier analysis of some 550 of the donors, about 270 Gb of sequence data and about 110 million unique TCR beta sequences from 150 million to 200 million T cells were reported. A separate validation cohort of 100 to 150 different subjects was used in addition to the 666-subject first cohort. A later genetic analysis used genome-wide SNP genotypes for about 60% of the roughly 700 donors, treating that subset as a discovery cohort. Typing coverage varied by locus: roughly 629-640 donors for A, B, C, DRB1 and DQB1; 500 to 550 for DQA1; about 570 for DPA1; around 450 for DPB1. Across 398 genotyped donors of the cohort, an average of about 250,000 unique TCR beta nucleotide sequences per donor were sequenced, and roughly 20% of those sequences were non-productive. To study patterns of TCR occurrence, a later analysis re-analyzed previously published TCR beta repertoires from hundreds of donors and added high-resolution HLA genotyping. Using immunosequencing, the study profiled T cell repertoires from 666 subjects and related those repertoires to cytomegalovirus serostatus. Every discovery cohort repertoire had been produced on one sequencing platform. Donor age, sex, ethnicity and CMV serostatus were compiled together with the repertoire data. Four to six DR-DQ haplotypes were handled as single units for association and clustering, since linkage in the cohort was strong. Of the 300 to 500 genotyped donors, approximately 81% were placed in the genetic ancestry cluster associated with self-reported Caucasian donors. Both class I and class II loci were covered by HLA typing, at four-digit resolution. An early release that covered roughly 600 HLA-typed donors contained approximately 290 gigabases of sequencing data and approximately 85 million unique TCR sequences. To predict cytomegalovirus infection status, the study combined high-throughput TCR immunosequencing, statistical association of individual TCRs with disease status, and machine learning. In the later analysis, no new phenotypic data were used to find candidate immune exposures; instead, reliance was placed on TCR beta sequences and their occurrence across donors. The study aimed to test whether signatures of past pathogen exposure could be identified by cataloging public T cell receptors. In an earlier analysis of a few hundred of the donors, high-throughput TCR beta sequencing was used to judge whether each TCR beta V gene segment behaved as functional or pseudogenic.

Preparation of the library involved the immunoSEQ multiplex PCR assay. For the multiplex PCR, a mixture combining 60 forward primers for TCR Vbeta segments and 13 reverse primers for TCR Jbeta segments was used. The CDR3 region of rearranged TCR beta genes was amplified from genomic DNA with a multiplex PCR assay. The Illumina HiSeq System was used to sequence the amplified TCR beta libraries as 87-base-pair reads. Processing in the source paper ran as follows. A later analysis tallied around 87 million unique TCR beta chains across the approximately 670 repertoires, and approximately 11 million of those chains were shared by two or more donors. Raw reads were error-corrected and collapsed into unique sequences by a nearest-neighbor algorithm in which closely related sequences were merged to remove PCR and sequencing errors. To assign V, D and J gene segments, CDR3 sequences were aligned to IMGT reference sequences. For a sequence to be retained, at least a six-nucleotide match to both a V gene segment and a J gene segment was required. Rearrangements were called productive when the CDR3 lacked stop codons and stayed in frame with V and J; all others were non-productive. CDR3 was defined according to IMGT convention as the region running from the second conserved V-encoded cysteine to the conserved J-encoded phenylalanine. In an earlier analysis of approximately 590 of the donors, sequences lacking an unambiguous match to a single V gene segment were excluded. An earlier analysis of approximately 590 of the donors classified V segments as functional when productive rearrangements were above 56.7% and as segregating when the standard deviation between donors was above 5%. A statistical classification framework was developed to diagnose cytomegalovirus status using the catalog of TCR beta chain sequences. A later analysis assigned V and J genes by comparing TCR nucleotide sequences with IMGT/GENE-DB human TR gene sequences. A later analysis assigned CDR3 sequences and most-parsimonious VDJ recombination scenarios with the TCRdist pipeline. In a later analysis, each TCR beta chain was defined by its CDR3 amino acid sequence together with its V-gene family, and reads without a unique V-gene family were excluded. A later analysis removed several hundred highly shared, low-generation-probability nucleotide sequences to deal with suspected cross-contamination and a sequencing artifact. In a later analysis, a clonal expansion index was calculated for each public chain from normalized within-repertoire ranks of inferred template counts. In a later analysis, generation probabilities were computed using a VDJ recombination model fitted to out-of-frame rearrangements, and the results were checked against IGoR. Hypergeometric tests were used in a later analysis to score TCR-TCR, TCR-HLA and TCR-CMV co-occurrence, with a repertoire-size bias correction applied to the TCR pairs. To estimate false discovery rates, a later analysis permuted the HLA or CMV assignments 20 times. A later analysis grouped co-occurring TCRs with DBSCAN, adding TCRdist sequence similarity when clustering within HLA-allele-positive subsets. Repertoires with fewer than 30,000 or more than 120,000 public chains, plus five repertoires with anomalous nucleotide sharing, were excluded from co-occurrence clustering. Drawn from immuneACCESS, this table holds only the in-frame rearrangements with V and J called that TCRdb kept. Clones are partly lost; checked studies trace under half to an unresolved V gene and leave the rest unexplained. For V, J and clone size, that table is used; D and trimming come from the DNA. This sample lists about 160,000 clones; 60% to 85% were detected once. 1.4% of the sample goes to the ten largest clones.

As concerns this clone: It lacks a known antigen. No per-base quality is available; no much larger clone lies one base away.

Study-wide findings and limitations: A cluster of highly shared sequence variants was judged likely to represent a technical artifact of the sequencing pipeline. Cytomegalovirus status was reported to be diagnosed by the classifier with high specificity and sensitivity in both the original and validation cohorts. In an earlier analysis of 500 to 650 of the donors, most TCR beta V segments appeared in productive rearrangements about 87% or about 30% of the time, broadly matching IMGT annotations. CMV serostatus was the only immune exposure information available for the cohort. It was suggested by the authors that the approach could potentially be generalized to other disease states and immunological phenotypes. Three of the identified cytomegalovirus-associated TCR beta chains were confirmed in vitro to be specific for cytomegalovirus antigens. Because some donors lacked HLA typing at each locus, the association tests relied only on the typed subset. While some public TCRs were present in many individuals, most TCR sequences turned up only very rarely across donors. In a later analysis, most CMV-associated TCR beta chains were found to appear HLA-restricted, with HLA associations seemingly driven largely by CMV exposure. The study listed approximately 160 TCR beta chains as associated with cytomegalovirus. The presence/absence analyses assumed that sequencing depth was roughly uniform across donors, and that assumption may not be true. Several of the top co-occurrence clusters appeared to be linked to parvovirus B19, influenza, CMV and Epstein-Barr virus, according to a later analysis. In this cohort, only TCR beta chains were sequenced, and detectable features were limited by the absence of alpha or paired-chain data. In a later analysis, HLA-associated TCR beta chains were found to be more clonally expanded and to have lower generation probabilities than equally common non-associated chains. A later genetic analysis reported fewer N-insertions in productive TCRs among donors in an Asian-associated ancestry cluster than the approximately 670-donor mean. Specific HLA alleles were associated with 15,000 to 20,000 TCR beta sequences at a false discovery rate of 0.05 in a later analysis. Correlated functional status among segregating V segments might be attributable to linkage disequilibrium, but an unknown experimental factor could not be ruled out. Some IMGT-functional V segments, including TRBV6-2 and TRBV6-3, could not be told apart with the 87-base-pair reads, so those segments were excluded. When HLA alleles, especially DR and DQ, strongly co-occurred, attributing TCR associations to individual alleles was difficult. According to a later analysis, TCR association rates differed among HLA loci, with DRB1 alleles showing the most associated TCRs and HLA-C alleles showing the fewest. The earlier analysis of about 600 of the donors excluded fewer than 20 rarely observed V segments, including chromosome 9 orphons, because counts were too low. An association between a missense DCLRE1C variant and V-gene and J-gene trimming of TCR beta chains was found in a later genetic analysis and replicated in an independent cohort. A further reported finding was that TCR beta sequences accurately predicted the HLA-A and HLA-B alleles for most subjects in the first cohort.

In total, approximately 700 healthy bone marrow donors made up the cohort. Cohort members were all nominally healthy when sampled, although unrecorded immune exposures were likely present. The donor was CMV seronegative and was included in the group of about 400 seronegative cohort members. Every donor gave a peripheral blood sample, and the peripheral blood mononuclear cells from that sample were used for TCR beta sequencing. Genomic DNA extraction from the blood cell samples was performed with the Qiagen DNeasy Blood Extraction Kit. The germline V gene (reference sequence) yields LNHDA for CDR1 and SQIVND for CDR2. The CDR3 contains 14 residues, cysteine and phenylalanine counted. This entry keeps only the CDR3 DNA: 42 bases, framed from base 1. A distance of 7 bases separates the germline ends of V and J, which lose 5 bases and 2 bases respectively.

The source is a woman aged 25 to 39 in good health and CMV-seronegative. The chain uses TRBV19 and TRBJ2-6; 6 matching bases give a weak D call of TRBD1. Sequencing used PBMCs. The nucleotides read TGTGCCAGTAGTGGGACAACTGGGGCCAACGTCCTGACTTTC. The resulting protein is CASSGTTGANVLTF.